Sequencing of this T cell receptor (beta chain) was carried out in a study of T cells in Graves' hyperthyroidism and ophthalmopathy. Overall study context: Peripheral blood was obtained at initial diagnosis, preceding any treatment. Broader study findings: Model predictions of ophthalmopathy came a median approximately seven months before onset.

Using RNA transcripts as the source, TCR beta CDR3 regions were amplified. First-round RT-PCR targeting the TCR CDR3 was performed with the HTBI primer set. From the multiplex PCR reads, TCRdb called clonotypes with MiXCR, one entry per CDR3 protein. The table shows 300,000 to 400,000 distinct CDR3 sequences, with about 18% occurring only once. Remarks on this clonotype: Antigen: not known.

Trimming left V 4 bases short and J 1 base short, with 16 bases between. This CDR3 contains 15 residues. Germline CDR1 and CDR2: SQVTM and ANQGSEA. The sample consisted of blood. The chain recombines TRBV29-1 with TRBJ2-5; D possibly corresponds to TRBD1 (6 bases). The clonotype was recovered from a man between 18 and 29 years old with Graves' ophthalmopathy. CDR3 in amino acids: CSVVGGGHLQETQYF. DNA of the CDR3: TGCAGCGTTGTGGGTGGGGGACACCTCCAAGAGACCCAGTACTTC.